This entry features one TCR beta chain sequence. What it binds is unknown. This sequence may be a read error, since a much larger clone differs from it by one base. These data are taken from a study of molecular identifiers for immune sequencing clone quantification. Study-level results: Beyond 20 RNA copies, clones held over 99% of effector molecules, compared with under 1% in naive cells.

TCRdb processed the PCR reads anew with MiXCR; each CDR3 protein has one entry. The profile shows hundreds of thousands of distinct CDR3 sequences, about 25% of them singletons. CDR1 is DFQATT and CDR2 is SNEGSKA in the germline V gene (reference sequence). This CDR3 has 14 amino acids. The authors sorted naive CD8 T cells as CD8+CD4-CCR7+CD45RA+. The sample was naive CD8+ T cells from blood, with Jurkat cell RNA spiked in. Subset reported: FACS-sorted CD8+CD4-CCR7+CD45RA+ naive T cells. The chain employs TRBV20-1 and TRBJ2-3; a possible D gene is TRBD2 (7 bases). The TCR originated in a human donor in good health. Some libraries in this study had Jurkat cell RNA spiked in. The CDR3 DNA is TGCAATGCTATTGCGGGGGCAAGCACAGATACGCAGTATTTT. As protein: CNAIAGASTDTQYF.